The 17 T cell receptor beta chains below come from one sample, sequenced in a study of blood T cell repertoires in COVID-19. Some clones are missing from TCRdb's copy, which holds only in-frame ones; the method was immunoSEQ multiplex PCR. Among about 150,000 clones listed, roughly 87% were seen once. Sequenced input: peripheral blood. These receptors all come from a woman aged 60 to 75 with active or convalescent COVID-19.

V gene TRBV18 combines with J gene TRBJ2-7; 9 bases are a match to TRBD2. Germline V gene sequence: CDR1 KGHSH, CDR2 LQKENI. This CDR3 is built from 15 residues. V was pared by 2 bases and J by 2 bases, with 4 bases of the junction left unmatched. The CDR3 loop reads CASSPGGGVTYEQYF. The CDR3 region has the DNA TGTGCCAGCTCACCAGGCGGGGGGGTGACCTACGAGCAGTACTTC. The full variable domain, completed using reference TRBV18 and TRBJ2-7, is NAGVMQNPRHLVRRRGQEARLRCSPMKGHSHVYWYRQLPEEGLKFMVYLQKENIIDESGMPKERFSAEFPKEGPSILRIQQVVRGDSAAYFCASSPGGGVTYEQYFGPGTRLTVT.

The chain joins TRBV13 to TRBJ2-3, with D perhaps TRBD2 (6 bases). Germline CDR1 PRHDT, CDR2 FYEKMQ (reference sequence). The CDR3 sequence is 18 residues long. Trimming shortened V by 6 bases and J by 2 bases, and 24 bases separated the two germline ends. The CDR3 DNA sequence: TGTGCCAGCAGATATCAAATGCGCGGGGAAAAATACACAGATACGCAGTATTTT. Translated, it gives CASRYQMRGEKYTDTQYF. The whole variable domain, remainder taken from reference TRBV13 and TRBJ2-3, is AAGVIQSPRHLIKEKRETATLKCYPIPRHDTVYWYQQGPGQDPQFLISFYEKMQSDKGSIPDRFSAQQFSDYHSELNMSSLELGDSALYFCASRYQMRGEKYTDTQYFGPGTRLTVL.

The J gene is TRBJ2-1, the V gene TRBV5-4, with D perhaps TRBD2 (6 bases). V lost 2 bases to trimming and J lost 12 bases, with 9 bases between them. In germline, CDR1 is SGHNT, CDR2 YYREEE (reference sequence). The CDR3 length is 11 residues. CDR3 region: CASSFGGPQFF. The CDR3, as DNA: TGTGCCAGCAGCTTCGGGGGTCCGCAGTTCTTC.

This chain connects TRBV11-1 to TRBJ1-1; D unresolved. Germline CDR1 SGHAT, CDR2 FQDESV (reference sequence). There are 15 residues in the CDR3. V was trimmed by 2 bases and J by 0 bases, leaving 10 bases between them. This CDR3 is CASSLIGGLNTEAFF. Here the CDR3 DNA reads TGTGCCAGCAGCTTAATCGGCGGATTGAACACTGAAGCTTTCTTT.

The CDR3 is CASSLQGDSYNSPLHF. DNA for the CDR3: TGTGCCAGCAGCTTACAGGGGGACTCCTATAATTCACCCCTCCACTTT. This sequence joins TRBV11-2 and TRBJ1-6, with 7 bases identical to TRBD1. V was pared by 2 bases and J by 0 bases, with 1 base of the junction left unmatched. Germline assignment: CDR1 SGHAT and CDR2 FQNNGV. The CDR3 is made up of 16 amino acids.

The chain carries TRBV5-4 and TRBJ1-1, with D hard to call. V was trimmed by 3 bases and J by 4 bases, leaving 13 bases between them. This CDR3 contains 14 residues. Germline V lookup: CDR1 SGHNT, CDR2 YYREEE (reference sequence). CDR3 protein: CASSSIGLPTEAFF. DNA of the CDR3: TGTGCCAGCAGCTCTATCGGACTGCCCACTGAAGCTTTCTTT.

The chain links TRBV5-6 to TRBJ1-2; 9 bases fit TRBD1. The CDR3 is 15 residues long. After removal of 0 bases from V and 5 bases from J, the junction contained 5 bases not matched to a gene. CDR1 and CDR2 from the germline V gene are SGHDT and YYEEEE. The CDR3 DNA is TGTGCCAGCAGCTTGGCGGTGGACAGGGGTTATGGCTACACCTTC. Protein sequence: CASSLAVDRGYGYTF.

As concerns this clone: The sample contains more than one DNA sequence encoding this CDR3. The chain employs TRBV3-1 (or the pseudogene TRBV3-2) and TRBJ1-3, with 7 bases matching TRBD1. In germline, CDR1 is LGHDT, CDR2 YNNKEL (reference sequence). The CDR3 is made up of 14 amino acids. V lost 3 bases and J lost 4; bases outside the gene matches: 3. The CDR3 DNA sequence: TGTGCCAGCAGCCAGACAGGGACAGGAAACACCATATATTTT. Amino acid sequence: CASSQTGTGNTIYF.

For this clone: Other DNA sequences of this sample code for an identical CDR3. The genes are TRBV2 and TRBJ1-6, with no clear D. V gave up 3 bases and J gave up 7 bases, with 7 bases separating them. CDR1 and CDR2 from the germline V gene are SNHLY and FYNNEI. The CDR3 is made up of 13 amino acids. In nucleotides, the CDR3 is TGTGCCAGCAGTGAGGTGGCCAATTCACCCCTCCACTTT. It translates to CASSEVANSPLHF.

The chain combines TRBV6-5 with TRBJ1-6; D remains ambiguous. This CDR3 is 14 amino acids long. With 2 bases removed from V and 9 bases from J, the gap between germline ends came to 11 bases. Germline CDR1 is MNHEY and CDR2 is SVGAGI. DNA for the CDR3: TGTGCCAGCAGTTACGACACTTTGGGTTCACCCCTCCACTTT. Translation: CASSYDTLGSPLHF.

Only one count was recorded for this clone. The chain employs TRBV3-1 (or the pseudogene TRBV3-2) and TRBJ2-7; D is unclear. V dropped 0 bases and J dropped 7 bases, with 7 bases sitting between them. The CDR3 extends over 12 amino acids. In germline, CDR1 is LGHDT, CDR2 YNNKEL (reference sequence). This chain's CDR3 is CASSQDEREQYF. The CDR3 DNA follows: TGTGCCAGCAGCCAAGATGAACGGGAGCAGTACTTC.

The chain couples TRBV2 to TRBJ2-7; 9 bases are a match to TRBD2. The CDR3 totals 16 residues. Trimming removed 8 bases from V and 0 bases from J; junction bases left unmatched: 11. CDR1 and CDR2 from the germline V gene are SNHLY and FYNNEI. The DNA for the CDR3 is TGTGCCAGCTGCGAAGTAGCGGGGGTCCCCTCCTACGAGCAGTACTTC. This encodes CASCEVAGVPSYEQYF.

In this sample, this clone turned up once. The gene calls are TRBV19 and TRBJ1-5, with D unclear. The CDR3 is 11 amino acids. Deletions cut 5 bases from V and 11 bases from J, with 10 bases between. Germline V gene lookup returns CDR1 LNHDA and CDR2 SQIVND (reference sequence). This chain's CDR3 is CASSSSGAQHF. Here the CDR3 DNA reads TGTGCCAGTAGTTCCTCCGGGGCCCAGCATTTT.

A word on this clone: Other DNA sequences in the sample encode the same CDR3. The rearrangement uses TRBV5-1 and TRBJ1-2; 7 nucleotides align to TRBD1. The CDR3 consists of 15 residues. In germline, CDR1 is SGHRS, CDR2 YFSETQ. Trimming at V came to 0 bases and at J to 4 bases, leaving 6 bases not matched to a gene. CDR3 nucleotides: TGCGCCAGCAGCTTGGACAGGGGCCCTTTCTATGGCTACACCTTC. It codes for CASSLDRGPFYGYTF.

The chain links TRBV7-8 to TRBJ2-5; unclear D gene. CDR3 length equals 14 residues. Germline loops: CDR1 SGHVS, CDR2 FQNEAQ. Trimming removed 1 base at V and 0 bases at J, with 6 bases between. The CDR3: CASSLDSNQETQYF. The CDR3 bases are TGTGCCAGCAGCTTAGACTCTAACCAAGAGACCCAGTACTTC.

This sequence joins TRBV7-9 and TRBJ1-2, with D possibly being TRBD1 (6 bases). The CDR3 spans 14 residues. Germline assignment: CDR1 SEHNR and CDR2 FQNEAQ (reference sequence). V shed 5 bases and J shed 0 bases, with 10 bases lying between them. The CDR3 DNA sequence: TGTGCCAGCAGCCCTCACAGGGCTAACTATGGCTACACCTTC. Its protein product is CASSPHRANYGYTF. Full variable domain (rest looked up from reference TRBV7-9 and TRBJ1-2): DTGVSQNPRHKITKRGQNVTFRCDPISEHNRLYWYRQTLGQGPEFLTYFQNEAQLEKSRLLSDRFSAERPKGSFSTLEIQRTEQGDSAMYLCASSPHRANYGYTFGSGTRLTVV.

The chain employs TRBV6-2 or TRBV6-3 and TRBJ2-7; a possible D gene is TRBD2 (5 bases). CDR3 size: 14 residues. Germline CDR1 is MNHEY and CDR2 is SVGEGT. V was pared by 5 bases and J by 2 bases, with 13 bases between. The CDR3 loop reads CASSRSGMAYEQYF. As DNA, the CDR3 is TGTGCCAGCAGTAGATCCGGGATGGCCTACGAGCAGTACTTC.